This T cell receptor (beta chain) appears in the sequencing data of a study of T cell changes during pregnancy in multiple sclerosis (dated by TCRdb to the late 2010s). Background for the entire study: The study looked at changes in the T cell repertoire across pregnancy in women with multiple sclerosis.

Comments on this clone: Its antigen is currently not known. No quality values exist for individual bases; no much larger clone is one base distant.

The germline ends are 16 bases apart after V is trimmed by 4 bases and J by 2 bases. The germline V gene gives CDR1 as SGHRS and CDR2 as YFSETQ. The CDR3 goes from the cysteine to the phenylalanine over 15 residues. Here the CDR3 DNA is all that survives: 45 bases in frame from base 1. The method was the immunoSEQ multiplex PCR assay. In TCRdb, the immuneACCESS table is reduced to in-frame sequences with V and J assigned. These tables do not hold every clone; where another copy was compared, an unresolved V gene accounts for under half, and the others remain unexplained. Recorded for this sample are 84,000 or so clones; less than 95% of them occurred a single time. The top ten hold roughly 2.5% of the sample.

Sequenced here: peripheral blood, sampled in the third trimester of pregnancy. This sequence originates from a female donor with multiple sclerosis, enrolled in a pregnancy study. The chain is encoded by TRBV5-1 joined to TRBJ2-7; the D gene is perhaps TRBD1, from 5 matching bases. The base sequence is TGCGCCAGCAGCCCCGCACAGACAGAAACCTACGAGCAGTACTTC. The resulting protein is CASSPAQTETYEQYF.